This TCR beta chain comes out of a study of T cells after yellow fever vaccination. The V end was cut by 0 bases, the J end by 5 bases, with 7 bases between. There are 13 residues in the CDR3. The germline gives CDR1 SGHDN, CDR2 FVKESK. Synthesis of TCR cDNA relied on 5'RACE template switching, which attached a universal primer site and UMIs. TCRdb used MiXCR to reprocess the 5' RACE reads, holding one entry per CDR3 protein. The data hold roughly 400,000 distinct CDR3 sequences, with approximately 19% observed a single time. This clonotype was recorded a few times. This sequence originates from a man between 18 and 29 years old who received the YFV17D yellow fever vaccine. The material was PBMCs, obtained before the yellow fever booster vaccination. The J gene is TRBJ1-1, the V gene TRBV14; a possible D gene is TRBD1 (5 bases). CDR3 nucleotide sequence: TGTGCCAGCAGCCAAGATTGGGGGACTGAAGCTTTCTTT. Translation gives CASSQDWGTEAFF.